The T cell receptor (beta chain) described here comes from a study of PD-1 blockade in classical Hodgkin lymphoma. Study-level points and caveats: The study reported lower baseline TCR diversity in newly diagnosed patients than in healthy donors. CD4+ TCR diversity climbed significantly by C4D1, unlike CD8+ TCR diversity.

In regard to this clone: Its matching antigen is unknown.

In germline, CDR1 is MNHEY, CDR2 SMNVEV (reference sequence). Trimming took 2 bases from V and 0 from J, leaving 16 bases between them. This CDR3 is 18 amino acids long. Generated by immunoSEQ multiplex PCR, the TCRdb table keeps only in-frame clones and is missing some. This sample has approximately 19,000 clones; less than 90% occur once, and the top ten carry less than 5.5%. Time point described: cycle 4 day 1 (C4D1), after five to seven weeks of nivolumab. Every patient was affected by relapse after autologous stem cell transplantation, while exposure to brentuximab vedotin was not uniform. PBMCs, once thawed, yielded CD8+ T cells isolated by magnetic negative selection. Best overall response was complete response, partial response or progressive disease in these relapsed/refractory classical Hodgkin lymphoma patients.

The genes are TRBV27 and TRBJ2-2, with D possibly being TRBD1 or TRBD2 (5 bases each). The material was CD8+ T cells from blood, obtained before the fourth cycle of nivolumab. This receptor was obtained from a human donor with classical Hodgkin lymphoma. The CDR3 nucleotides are TGTGCCAGCAGTTTAGGGGCCTGGTGGGGGTCGAACACCGGGGAGCTGTTTTTT. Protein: CASSLGAWWGSNTGELFF.